Sequencing of this T cell receptor (beta chain) was carried out in a study of blood T cell repertoires in COVID-19. About the study: Samples taken during acute and convalescent COVID-19 were collected in the United States, Italy and Spain. PBMCs, B-cell-depleted T cells, or T cells provided the cDNA or gDNA that made up the material.

Original data processing: Reference gene primer amplification gave estimated nucleated cell counts. Profiling relied on immunoSEQ multiplex PCR, and the TCRdb table lists in-frame clones only, not all of them. That table is the source of V, J and clone size, and D and trimming were worked out from the DNA. The sample lists some 300,000 clones; around four fifths were seen once. J gave up 5 bases and V 5 bases, and 6 bases lay outside the gene matches. This CDR3 comprises 14 residues. CDR1 is SGHVS, CDR2 FNYEAQ, per germline. The V call is TRBV7-6, the J call TRBJ1-2, with 9 bases that match TRBD1. The clonotype comes from a woman in her forties or fifties with active or convalescent COVID-19. The sample was peripheral blood. This chain's CDR3 is CASSIGTGFYGYTF. CDR3 nucleotides: TGTGCCAGCAGCATCGGGACAGGGTTTTATGGCTACACCTTC.